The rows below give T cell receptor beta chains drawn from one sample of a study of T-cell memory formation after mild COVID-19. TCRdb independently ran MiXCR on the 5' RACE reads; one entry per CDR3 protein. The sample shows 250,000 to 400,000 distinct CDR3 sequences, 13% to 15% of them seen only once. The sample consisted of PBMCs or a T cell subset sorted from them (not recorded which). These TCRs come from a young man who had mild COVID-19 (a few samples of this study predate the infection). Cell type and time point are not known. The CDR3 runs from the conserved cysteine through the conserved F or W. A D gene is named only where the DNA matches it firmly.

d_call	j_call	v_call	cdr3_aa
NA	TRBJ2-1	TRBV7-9	CASSLSPPRGNEQFF
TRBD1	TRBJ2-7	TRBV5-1	CASSSGPGQGSYEQYF
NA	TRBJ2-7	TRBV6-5	CASSSRANYEQYF
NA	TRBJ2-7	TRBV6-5	CASSYSVLSSYEQYF
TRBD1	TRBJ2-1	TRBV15	CATGRDRVAYNEQFF
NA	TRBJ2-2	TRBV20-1	CSARVPGGGTGELFF
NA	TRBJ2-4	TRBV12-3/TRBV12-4	CASSPRGAAKNIQYF
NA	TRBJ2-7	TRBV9	CARPGPSYMEQYF
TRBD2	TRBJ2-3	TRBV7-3	CASSLTAFGLGGTDTQYF
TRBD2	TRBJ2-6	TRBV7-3	CASTPGLASGANVLTF
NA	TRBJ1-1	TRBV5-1	CASSLDSLTGLEAFF
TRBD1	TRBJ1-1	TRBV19	CASSIDPGQGARWGMNTEAFF
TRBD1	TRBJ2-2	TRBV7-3	CASSSVRTGDPGELFF
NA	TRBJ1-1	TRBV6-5	CASRTGRARDGIIMNTEAFF
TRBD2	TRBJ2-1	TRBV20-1	CSAREPSGKYNEQFF
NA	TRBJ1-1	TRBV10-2	CASSEYPGNTEAFF
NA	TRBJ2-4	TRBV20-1	CSARVGKGIQYF
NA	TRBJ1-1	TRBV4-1	CASSQDGRTEAFF
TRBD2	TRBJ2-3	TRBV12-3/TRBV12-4	CASNLVAGGGDTQYF
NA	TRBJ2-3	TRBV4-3	CASSQVSGSGTDTQYF
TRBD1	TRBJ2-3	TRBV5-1	CASSLARDSSTDTQYF
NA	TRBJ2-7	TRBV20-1	CSARDRGTGSYEKYF
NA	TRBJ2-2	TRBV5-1	CASSQGPNTGELFF